The clone carrying this T cell receptor (beta chain) has at least ten counts. Its antigen remains unidentified. Specified time point: persistent/refractory GD, antithyroid drugs over 5 years with positive TRAb. The authors made the TCR library using RNA they extracted from PBMCs. The sample comes from a study of regulatory T cells in long-lasting Graves disease. For the study at large: Graves' disease counted as persistent after over 5 years of antithyroid drugs with positive TSH receptor antibodies.

Library construction for TCR beta used iRepertoire HTBI primers and Arm-PCR of CDR3 regions. Each CDR3 protein is one row after TCRdb ran MiXCR on the multiplex PCR reads. There are 600,000 to 800,000 distinct CDR3 sequences in the sample; 25% to 30% occur only once, and about 40% lies in the top ten. CDR3 length equals 14 residues. V shed 0 bases and J shed 7 bases, with 12 bases lying between them. Germline V CDR1 and CDR2: MNHNS, SASEGT. Findings and caveats of the study: Small sample size may have lowered accuracy. Favoring TRBV28, TRBJ1-2 and TRBJ2-5 was a feature seen in persistent disease.

Sequencing was performed on peripheral blood mononuclear cells (PBMCs), taken when the disease was refractory, from a patient treated with antithyroid drugs. This sequence originates from a female donor with Graves disease. V gene TRBV6-1 combines with J gene TRBJ1-1; the D gene is possibly TRBD1 (5 bases). DNA of the CDR3: TGTGCCAGCAGTGAAGCGCGGGTGGGGGGTGAAGCTTTCTTT. It encodes CASSEARVGGEAFF.